This T cell receptor (beta chain) was profiled in a study of shared clonotypes between healthy human individuals. Study context: Participating donors consisted of a couple of women and a few men aged 18 to 49.

Germline CDR1 is SGHDN and CDR2 is FVKESK. This CDR3 has 16 amino acids. Trimming cost V 0 bases and J 5 bases; bases outside gene matches: 8. This clone turned up a few times. Here immunoSEQ multiplex PCR was the method, and the copy in TCRdb shows in-frame clones only, minus some. The table records 600,000 to 800,000 clones, 72% of them present only once. Input material: memory CD4+ T cells sorted from blood. Subset defined: CD45RA-negative fraction. The sequence was obtained from a woman in her 30s in good health. The chain carries TRBV14 and TRBJ2-3; TRBD1 agrees at 7 bases. DNA of the CDR3: TGTGCCAGCAGCCAAGATTTACCTAGGACAGGAGATACGCAGTATTTT. The encoded protein is CASSQDLPRTGDTQYF. The full variable domain, its missing parts supplied by reference TRBV14 and TRBJ2-3, is EAGVTQFPSHSVIEKGQTVTLRCDPISGHDNLYWYRRVMGKEIKFLLHFVKESKQDESGMPNNRFLAERTGGTYSTLKVQPAELEDSGVYFCASSQDLPRTGDTQYFGPGTRLTVL.